This T cell receptor (beta chain) stems from a study of shared clonotypes between healthy human individuals. Adults of Caucasian background living in Nashville, Tennessee made up all donors. The authors split each subset's genomic DNA evenly across several immunoSEQ plates. Method: immunoSEQ multiplex PCR; TCRdb's copy keeps in-frame clones and lacks some. The sample has about 2 million clones, 90% to 95% seen once. The CDR3 has 17 amino acids. The junction had 14 bases not matched to a gene; V was cut back by 7 bases and J by 4 bases. Germline loops: CDR1 SNHLY, CDR2 FYNNEI. Sample: naive CD4+ T cells sorted from blood. Subset in this sample: CD45RA+ positively selected. The sequence was collected from a man between 18 and 35 years old in good health. The chain has TRBV2 and TRBJ1-3, with TRBD1 matching over 9 bases. CDR3 sequence (DNA): TGTGCCAGCACTACAGGCCGGGACAGGGTATCGGGAAACACCATATATTTT. It encodes CASTTGRDRVSGNTIYF.